Each of the 20 T cell receptor beta chains below was sequenced from the same sample in a study of blood T cell repertoires in COVID-19. The table came from immunoSEQ multiplex PCR; TCRdb's copy has only in-frame clones and leaves some out. The sample consists of about 360,000 clones, about 87% of them appearing once. Sequencing was done on a sample of PBMCs or T cells enriched from blood (not recorded which). The receptor source for this set is a man aged 25 to 40 who had recovered from COVID-19.

The chain joins TRBV6-6 to TRBJ2-7; TRBD1 matches 9 bases. V gave up 4 bases and J gave up 2 bases; unmatched junction bases: 9. The CDR3 totals 16 residues. Germline CDR1 is MNHNY and CDR2 is SVGAGI (reference sequence). The CDR3 DNA reads TGTGCCAGCAGTTCCCCGGGACAGGGCGGTACCTACGAGCAGTACTTC. It yields the protein CASSSPGQGGTYEQYF.

A word on this clone: This same CDR3 is encoded by further DNA sequences in the sample. The CDR3 nucleotides read TGTGCCAGCAGCCCAGGCGTCTCTGGAAACACCATATATTTT. This sequence encodes CASSPGVSGNTIYF. The chain combines TRBV2 with TRBJ1-3; D uncertain. Germline CDR1 is SNHLY and CDR2 is FYNNEI. V dropped 6 bases and J dropped 0 bases, with 9 bases sitting between them. The CDR3 covers 14 residues.

The chain employs TRBV2 and TRBJ1-3; tentative D call: TRBD1 (5 bases). Germline CDR1 reads SNHLY; CDR2 reads FYNNEI. Trimming cost V 6 bases and J 3 bases, with 15 bases left between them. This CDR3 is 15 amino acids long. The CDR3 loop reads CASSAAGSFGNTIYF. The CDR3 DNA follows: TGTGCCAGCAGCGCGGCAGGGTCCTTTGGAAACACCATATATTTT.

As for this clone: This CDR3 is also generated by other DNA sequences in the sample. The V call is TRBV19, the J call TRBJ1-5, with D possibly TRBD1 on 5 matching bases. Trimming cost V 6 bases and J 4 bases, with 7 bases left between them. The CDR3 extends over 12 amino acids. Germline CDR1 LNHDA, CDR2 SQIVND (reference sequence). CDR3 protein: CASSAGNQPQHF. The CDR3 DNA reads TGTGCCAGTAGCGCAGGGAATCAGCCCCAGCATTTT. The whole variable domain, filled in from reference TRBV19 and TRBJ1-5, reads DGGITQSPKYLFRKEGQNVTLSCEQNLNHDAMYWYRQDPGQGLRLIYYSQIVNDFQKGDIAEGYSVSREKKESFPLTVTSAQKNPTAFYLCASSAGNQPQHFGDGTRLSIL.

The J gene is TRBJ2-5, the V gene TRBV2, with no clear D. CDR1 and CDR2 (germline): SNHLY, FYNNEI. CDR3 length: 12 amino acids. V shed 7 bases and J shed 2 bases, with 8 bases lying between them. As DNA, the CDR3 is TGTGCCAGCACCCCAGCGCAAGAGACCCAGTACTTC. It specifies CASTPAQETQYF.

J is TRBJ1-2 and V is TRBV9, with TRBD1 as a possible D gene (6 bases). V was trimmed by 0 bases and J by 7 bases, leaving 19 bases between them. The CDR3 sequence is 16 residues long. The germline V gene encodes CDR1 SGDLS and CDR2 YYNGEE. The CDR3 coding sequence is TGTGCCAGCAGCGTAGGGACAGCTGCACGGGGTGGTGGCTACACCTTC. It encodes CASSVGTAARGGGYTF.

The chain is built from TRBV30 and TRBJ1-5; unclear D gene. In germline, CDR1 is GTSNPN, CDR2 SVGIG (reference sequence). V dropped 1 base and J dropped 12 bases, with 10 bases sitting between them. The CDR3 loop spans 11 amino acids. The CDR3 sequence is CAWSGPGHQHF. In DNA form, the CDR3 reads TGTGCCTGGAGTGGTCCGGGTCACCAGCATTTT.

The CDR3 coding sequence is TGTGCCAGCAGTCCATGGACTAGCGGGTTGGATACGCAGTATTTT. Translation: CASSPWTSGLDTQYF. The J gene is TRBJ2-3, the V gene TRBV27; 11 bases match TRBD2. The CDR3 loop spans 15 amino acids. Per the germline V gene, CDR1 is MNHEY and CDR2 is SMNVEV (reference sequence). Trimming took 5 bases from V and 6 from J; bases not matched to a gene: 7.

V and J are TRBV19 and TRBJ2-3; TRBD2 matches at 10 bases. The CDR3 consists of 15 residues. The germline V gene encodes CDR1 LNHDA and CDR2 SQIVND (reference sequence). Unmatched junction bases numbered 3, after V lost 5 bases and J lost 1 base. The chain's CDR3 is CASSLTSGGTDTQYF. DNA for the CDR3: TGTGCCAGTAGTCTTACTAGCGGGGGCACAGATACGCAGTATTTT.

This clone was seen a single time. This sequence joins TRBV10-3 and TRBJ2-5, with D possibly TRBD1 on 5 matching bases. Germline loops: CDR1 ENHRY, CDR2 SYGVKD. The CDR3 contains 12 residues. V dropped 8 bases and J dropped 3 bases, with 10 bases sitting between them. The CDR3 here is CAIGRREETQYF. For the CDR3, the DNA is TGTGCCATCGGTCGCAGGGAAGAGACCCAGTACTTC.

To note about this clone: Other DNA sequences of this sample code for an identical CDR3. J is TRBJ1-1 and V is TRBV7-9, with D tentatively TRBD1 (6 bases). CDR3 size: 13 residues. Trimming took 4 bases from V and 1 from J, leaving 7 bases between them. Germline CDR1 and CDR2: SEHNR and FQNEAQ (reference sequence). The CDR3 loop reads CASSSTGNTEAFF. The CDR3 DNA is TGTGCCAGCAGCTCGACAGGGAACACTGAAGCTTTCTTT.

The genes are TRBV5-4 and TRBJ2-5; possibly TRBD2 for D (7 bases). V lost 1 base to trimming and J lost 5 bases, with 15 bases between them. CDR3 length: 15 residues. Per the germline V gene, CDR1 is SGHNT and CDR2 is YYREEE (reference sequence). The CDR3 protein is CASSLWGGRDETQYF. The CDR3 DNA sequence: TGTGCCAGCAGCTTGTGGGGGGGCAGGGACGAGACCCAGTACTTC. Supplemented by reference TRBV5-4 and TRBJ2-5, the full variable domain reads ETGVTQSPTHLIKTRGQQVTLRCSSQSGHNTVSWYQQALGQGPQFIFQYYREEENGRGNFPPRFSGLQFPNYSSELNVNALELDDSALYLCASSLWGGRDETQYFGPGTRLLVL.

This chain joins TRBV5-4 and TRBJ2-7, with 9 bases matching TRBD2. Looked up from germline, CDR1 is SGHNT and CDR2 is YYREEE (reference sequence). V lost 2 bases, J lost 3 bases, and 9 bases stayed unmatched. The CDR3 contains 16 residues. The DNA of the CDR3 is TGTGCCAGCAGCTTTTTAGCGGGGGAAAGGGGCTACGAGCAGTACTTC. Residues: CASSFLAGERGYEQYF. The full variable domain, its missing parts supplied by reference TRBV5-4 and TRBJ2-7, is ETGVTQSPTHLIKTRGQQVTLRCSSQSGHNTVSWYQQALGQGPQFIFQYYREEENGRGNFPPRFSGLQFPNYSSELNVNALELDDSALYLCASSFLAGERGYEQYFGPGTRLTVT.

The gene calls are TRBV5-1 and TRBJ2-1; D perhaps matches TRBD1 (5 bases). The CDR3 has 12 amino acids. V was trimmed by 3 bases and J by 8 bases, leaving 9 bases between them. Per the germline V gene, CDR1 is SGHRS and CDR2 is YFSETQ. CDR3 coding DNA: TGCGCCAGCAGCTACCAGGGTTATGAGCAGTTCTTC. Translation: CASSYQGYEQFF.

The chain has TRBV7-9 and TRBJ1-6; possible D gene TRBD1, 5 bases. V shed 10 bases and J shed 9 bases, with 16 bases lying between them. The CDR3 has 13 amino acids. CDR1 and CDR2 (germline): SEHNR, FQNEAQ (reference sequence). The CDR3 spells CATRRGFGSPLHF. In DNA, the CDR3 is TGTGCCACGAGGAGGGGTTTTGGTTCACCCCTCCACTTT. Filled out from reference TRBV7-9 and TRBJ1-6, the complete variable domain reads DTGVSQNPRHKITKRGQNVTFRCDPISEHNRLYWYRQTLGQGPEFLTYFQNEAQLEKSRLLSDRFSAERPKGSFSTLEIQRTEQGDSAMYLCATRRGFGSPLHFGNGTRLTVT.

The chain couples TRBV30 to TRBJ1-3; D might be TRBD1 (5 bases). This CDR3 has 17 residues. V gave up 0 bases and J gave up 0 bases, with 15 bases separating them. Germline-derived CDR1 and CDR2 are GTSNPN and SVGIG (reference sequence). CDR3 sequence (DNA): TGTGCCTGGAGTGTAAGGCGGGACTTCCTCTCTGGAAACACCATATATTTT. Protein: CAWSVRRDFLSGNTIYF.

This clone showed up just a few times. V usage is TRBV4-1 and J usage is TRBJ2-3, with 7 bases that match TRBD2. Looked up from germline, CDR1 is MGHRA and CDR2 is YSYEKL. The CDR3 is made up of 15 amino acids. The V and J ends lost 3 bases and 0 bases, in that order; junction bases with no gene match: 3. The CDR3 is CASSQGLTSTDTQYF. The DNA of the CDR3 is TGCGCCAGCAGCCAGGGACTAACTAGCACAGATACGCAGTATTTT.

J is TRBJ1-1 and V is TRBV7-6, with D possibly TRBD1 on 6 matching bases. Germline-derived CDR1 and CDR2 are SGHVS and FNYEAQ. CDR3 length: 21 amino acids. Trimming pared 1 base from V and 2 bases from J, leaving 29 bases between. CDR3: CASSLVSSIDTGTRANTEAFF. CDR3 DNA: TGTGCCAGCAGCTTAGTTTCATCGATCGACACAGGGACGAGGGCAAACACTGAAGCTTTCTTT. The full variable domain, rest sourced from reference TRBV7-6 and TRBJ1-1, is GAGVSQSPRYKVTKRGQDVALRCDPISGHVSLYWYRQALGQGPEFLTYFNYEAQQDKSGLPNDRFSAERPEGSISTLTIQRTEQRDSAMYRCASSLVSSIDTGTRANTEAFFGQGTRLTVV.

This chain connects TRBV3-1 (or the pseudogene TRBV3-2) to TRBJ2-7; tentatively, D is TRBD1 (6 bases). Trimming pared 4 bases from V and 3 bases from J, leaving 13 bases between. CDR1 LGHDT and CDR2 YNNKEL come from the germline V gene (reference sequence). This CDR3 is built from 14 residues. CDR3 DNA sequence: TGTGCCAGCAGCCCGCCGGACAGACTCTACGAGCAGTACTTC. It encodes CASSPPDRLYEQYF.

The rearrangement joins TRBV14 to TRBJ1-6, with D possibly being TRBD1 (5 bases). Germline V CDR1 and CDR2: SGHDN, FVKESK. The CDR3 has 13 residues. Trimming took 5 bases from V and 9 from J, leaving 11 bases between them. The CDR3 DNA reads TGTGCCAGCAGCGGCCAGGGTCGTTCACCCCTCCACTTT. Its protein is CASSGQGRSPLHF.